This TCR beta chain was sequenced in a study of spatial heterogeneity in lung cancer. Study-wide background: Alpha-chain sequences were consistently detected less often than beta-chain sequences. An average of more than ten raw reads was observed per unique TCR and UMI combination.

The time point is: sample taken at primary tumor resection. In each case, whole RNA from tumor, nontumor lung or frozen PBMC was sequenced unsorted. This clonotype was recorded at least ten times. Its specificity is not known. This CDR3 is 14 amino acids long. Trimming shortened V by 2 bases and J by 12 bases, and 20 bases separated the two germline ends. Germline V gives CDR1 SGHTA, CDR2 FQGNSA. Whole-study findings and limits: Mutation counts in tumors were tracked by counts of expanded intratumoral alpha and beta TCRs.

TCRdb re-called the 5' RACE reads with MiXCR, one entry per CDR3 protein. The sample includes 10,000 or so distinct CDR3 sequences, about 7.8% of them seen just once. The source is a male donor with early-stage non-small cell lung cancer. The chain employs TRBV7-2 and TRBJ2-7; D is unresolved. Sequencing was performed on lung tumor tissue, taken at surgery. CDR3 protein: CASSLKGAGRGLYF. The CDR3 DNA follows: TGTGCCAGCAGCTTAAAGGGCGCAGGACGAGGTCTGTACTTC.